The T cell receptor (beta chain) described here comes from a study of T cells in Graves' hyperthyroidism and ophthalmopathy. What was amplified from RNA transcripts were TCR beta CDR3 regions. First-round RT-PCR with HTBI primers amplified the TCR CDR3 region. Each CDR3 protein gets one entry after TCRdb re-called the multiplex PCR reads with MiXCR. The profile covers hundreds of thousands of distinct CDR3 sequences, with approximately 14% appearing a single time and 9.5% to 15% taken by the ten largest. V was pared by 8 bases and J by 7 bases, with 12 bases between. Germline V CDR1 and CDR2: MNHEY, SVGEGT. The CDR3 contains 13 residues.

Sequencing was performed on blood. This receptor was obtained from a woman aged 45-65 years with Graves' ophthalmopathy. V gene TRBV6-2 or TRBV6-3 combines with J gene TRBJ1-6; D is unresolved. The CDR3 region is CASPGRINSPLHF. The CDR3 DNA reads TGTGCCAGCCCGGGTCGAATAAATTCACCCCTCCACTTT.